This T cell receptor (beta chain) emerged from a study of CD8 T cells in Susac syndrome (dated by TCRdb to between 2018 and 2021). At the level of the whole study: Repertoire sequencing was used to test whether CD8+ T cell activation and differentiation in Susac syndrome was antigen driven. Results the study describes overall, beyond this receptor: The TCR sequencing and HLA analysis was acknowledged to have included a relatively small number of individuals.

To note about this clonotype: This receptor's antigen is unknown. Base qualities were left out, and no much larger clone turns up one base away.

RNA was extracted using the RNeasy kit, and roughly 0.5 to 1 ug of the RNA was reverse transcribed with random hexamers. TCR beta CDR3 regions were amplified with the immunoSEQ multiplex PCR assay covering 54 Vbeta and 13 Jbeta segments. PCR amplification bias was corrected using a synthetic template baseline for primer optimization and computational correction. In the source study's methods: Only productive sequences were kept, with reads annotated to V, D and J genes according to IMGT and analyzed in immunoSEQ Analyzer. To calculate clonality, Shannon entropy was normalized by log2 of the number of productive unique sequences and then subtracted from one. Public and private clones were assessed among the 100 most prevalent clones of each patient and control. Clones were defined as Susac-specific if absent from the healthy and MS cohorts, from 1052 published viral clones and from other ImmuneACCESS disease sequences. TCRdb reran the public reads through fastp at Q25 and MiXCR, keeping productive beta chains. CDR3 protein sequences are deduplicated, and each keeps its most common genes and DNA. These V and J calls originate from TCRdb's pipeline instead of the authors' own analysis. The sample profile shows 100,000 to 150,000 distinct CDR3 sequences; 90% to 95% of them were found once. The ten largest make up roughly 0.11% of the sample.

Sequences MNHNY (CDR1) and SVGAGI (CDR2) are obtained from the germline V gene (reference sequence). Including cysteine and phenylalanine, the CDR3 has 14 amino acids. CDR3 DNA only is kept here, 42 bases in frame from base 1. V gives up 9 bases and J gives up 3 bases, and the segment between their germline ends measures 16 bases. Peripheral blood CD8+ and CD4+ T cells from healthy donors, Susac syndrome patients and multiple sclerosis patients were profiled using high-throughput TCR beta sequencing. Healthy donors were age- and sex-matched controls. Bulk CD8+ and CD4+ T cells were purified by magnetic negative isolation, while CD8+ TEMRA cells were enriched using FACS. Blood was drawn into EDTA tubes, processed within 24 hours, and PBMCs were isolated by density gradient centrifugation. PBMCs intended for TCR sequencing were frozen in liquid nitrogen and were later thawed in a 37 degrees C water bath. A purity of at least 90% was achieved for sorted or isolated CD4+, CD8+ and CD8+ TEMRA cells.

The sample taken for sequencing was CD4+ T cells from PBMCs. The sequence is built from TRBV6-6 and TRBJ2-3; TRBD2 is perhaps the D gene, given 5 matching bases. The TCR sequence derives from a human donor in good health. The base sequence is TGTGCCAGTCAGCGGACCCCGGTAACAGATACGCAGTATTTT. This gives the protein CASQRTPVTDTQYF.